The source of this TCR beta chain is a study of beta chain features in type 1 diabetes. The overall study: What patients shared with healthy donors was a similar profile of age, gender and cell yields. Examined across all samples were around 110,000,000 sorted cells.

What was sequenced were expressed TCRB transcripts, since all of the isolated RNA had been reverse transcribed. Profiled with immunoSEQ multiplex PCR; TCRdb holds only in-frame clones, not every one. The sample includes a few hundred thousand clones, roughly 13% of them seen just once. Whole-study findings and limits: In all four CD4+ subsets, TCRB CDR3 length was significantly, moderately reduced in type 1 diabetes.

On this clone itself: The antigen is unknown.

Cells sorted by CD45RO/CCR7/CD25/CD127/CD95/CD27 comprised CD4+ naive, central memory, regulatory and stem cell-like memory cells. In all sorted populations, purity surpassed 98%. The germline V gene encodes CDR1 LGHNA and CDR2 YSLEER. This CDR3 has 15 residues. V lost 1 base, J lost 3 bases, and 13 bases lay in between. Sequencing was done on a sample of naive CD4+ T cells from blood. The TCR was taken from a woman between 18 and 29 years old with type 1 diabetes. The chain couples TRBV4-3 to TRBJ2-7; possible D gene TRBD2, 6 bases. CDR3 in DNA: TGCGCCAGCAGCCAAGTTGGCGGGACCAACTACGAGCAGTACTTC. Amino acid sequence: CASSQVGGTNYEQYF.